Below, one TCR beta chain is given with its context. Antigen: not known. Treatment described: oral pan-JAK inhibitor, 5-10 mg twice daily. The data were taken from a study of CD8+ T cells in alopecia areata. Looking at the study overall: Percentage of affected scalp area was the basis on which treated patients' severity was scored. The study, taken as a whole, reports: Normal scalp had lower clonality than lesional scalp, with alopecia totalis/universalis lesions showing this most strongly. In scalp and blood, many expanded lesional clones persisted during tofacitinib. Mice showed clearer TCR sharing than patients did, a gap that was possibly HLA-related.

V was pared by 2 bases and J by 4 bases, with 9 bases of the junction left unmatched. The CDR3 is 16 residues long. Germline V gene lookup returns CDR1 LGHNA and CDR2 YNFKEQ. Isolated RNA was reverse transcribed into cDNA used as the sequencing template. Assay used: immunoSEQ multiplex PCR; TCRdb lists only in-frame clones, some missing. Of 200,000 to 250,000 clones listed, approximately 45% are singletons. This specimen consisted of CD4+ T cells sorted from blood, obtained at approximately week 36, from a patient treated with tofacitinib. V and J are TRBV4-2 and TRBJ1-2, with 8 positions matching TRBD1. The sequence came from a human donor with alopecia areata. As DNA, the CDR3 is TGTGCCAGCAGCCAACAGATTGCAGGGGGCGGCTATGGCTACACCTTC. Its translation is CASSQQIAGGGYGYTF.